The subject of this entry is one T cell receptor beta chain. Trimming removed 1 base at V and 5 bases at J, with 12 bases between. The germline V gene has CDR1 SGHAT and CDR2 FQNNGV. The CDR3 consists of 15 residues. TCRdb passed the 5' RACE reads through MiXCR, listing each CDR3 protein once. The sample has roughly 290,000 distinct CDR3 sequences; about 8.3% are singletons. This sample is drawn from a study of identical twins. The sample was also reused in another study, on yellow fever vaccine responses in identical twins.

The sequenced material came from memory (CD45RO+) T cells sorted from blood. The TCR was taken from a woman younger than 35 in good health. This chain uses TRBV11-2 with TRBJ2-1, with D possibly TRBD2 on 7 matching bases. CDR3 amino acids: CASSLGGGPNNEQFF. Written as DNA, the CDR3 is TGTGCCAGCAGCTTAGGGGGGGGGCCTAACAATGAGCAGTTCTTC.